This T cell receptor (beta chain) derives from a study of cytomegalovirus exposure and HLA in healthy donors. General study findings and limits: According to an earlier analysis, most TCR beta V segments yielded productive rearrangements about 87% or about 30% of the time. Analysis performed later found roughly 17,000 TCR beta sequences associated with HLA alleles at 0.05 false discovery rate. Usually a TCR sequence was rare, but some public TCRs were found in many donors.

Vbeta (60) and Jbeta (13) primers were used in the PCR. Original analysis: Unique TCR beta chains numbered approximately 80 million in a later analysis, with roughly 10 million shared. Repertoires were generated with immunoSEQ multiplex PCR, while TCRdb's copy carries only in-frame clones and drops some. That table furnishes V, J and clone size, whereas the DNA furnished D and trimming. The sample yields approximately 150,000 clones, over 65% seen once. The CDR3 sequence is 14 residues long. From germline, CDR1 is SQVTM and CDR2 ANQGSEA. V shed 7 bases and J shed 4 bases, with 17 bases lying between them. For this clone: The target antigen is unknown.

Sequencing input: PBMCs. The J gene is TRBJ2-1, the V gene TRBV29-1, with a weak D call TRBD1 (8 bases). This receptor was taken from a woman in her 30s in good health and CMV-seropositive. CDR3 protein: CSDLQGGKYNEQFF. CDR3 in DNA: TGCAGCGATCTACAGGGGGGGAAATACAATGAGCAGTTCTTC.